The 7 T cell receptor beta chains below were found in one sample sequenced in a study of blood T cell repertoires in COVID-19. Libraries were prepared by immunoSEQ multiplex PCR; TCRdb keeps only in-frame clonotypes and omits some of them. The sample contains some 90,000 clones, around 89% of which appear only once. The source material was peripheral blood. Receptors were obtained from a man aged 45-65 years with COVID-19, enrolled during active disease.

The chain links TRBV19 to TRBJ1-5, with D unresolved. Trimming shortened V by 1 base and J by 6 bases, and 7 bases separated the two germline ends. This CDR3 comprises 13 residues. Germline V gene sequence: CDR1 LNHDA, CDR2 SQIVND (reference sequence). The CDR3 loop reads CASSIALSQPQHF. The CDR3 DNA reads TGTGCCAGTAGTATAGCCCTCAGTCAGCCCCAGCATTTT.

The J gene is TRBJ1-4, the V gene TRBV5-6, with D possibly matching TRBD1 (6 bases). Germline V gene sequence: CDR1 SGHDT, CDR2 YYEEEE. V lost 4 bases, J lost 5 bases, and 18 bases lay in between. The CDR3 loop spans 16 amino acids. The CDR3 nucleotides read TGTGCCAGCAGCCCCACCCGGACAGCCCAGAATGAAAAACTGTTTTTT. Its protein is CASSPTRTAQNEKLFF.

This chain joins TRBV5-8 and TRBJ2-2; D is unclear. The V and J ends lost 1 base and 5 bases respectively, with 9 bases between them. Germline V gene data show CDR1 as SGHTS and CDR2 as YDEGEE. The CDR3 spans 14 residues. The CDR3 region is CASSLNRVTGELFF. DNA for the CDR3: TGTGCCAGCAGCTTGAATCGGGTTACCGGGGAGCTGTTTTTT.

Only a few counts were recorded for this clone. The gene calls are TRBV19 and TRBJ1-2; a possible D gene is TRBD1 (5 bases). Trimming took 2 bases from V and 2 from J, leaving 9 bases between them. The CDR3 runs 14 residues. CDR1 LNHDA and CDR2 SQIVND come from the germline V gene (reference sequence). In DNA, the CDR3 is TGTGCCAGTAGTATATCAAGGGGCAACTATGGCTACACCTTC. As protein: CASSISRGNYGYTF. The whole variable domain, filled in from reference TRBV19 and TRBJ1-2, reads DGGITQSPKYLFRKEGQNVTLSCEQNLNHDAMYWYRQDPGQGLRLIYYSQIVNDFQKGDIAEGYSVSREKKESFPLTVTSAQKNPTAFYLCASSISRGNYGYTFGSGTRLTVV.

The chain links TRBV3-1 (or the pseudogene TRBV3-2) to TRBJ1-2; D gene unclear. There are 15 residues in the CDR3. Deletions cut 3 bases from V and 4 bases from J, with 15 bases between. CDR1 and CDR2 (germline): LGHDT, YNNKEL (reference sequence). CDR3 in DNA: TGTGCCAGCAGCCAGGGAGCTGTGCAGCTCTATGGCTACACCTTC. Protein sequence: CASSQGAVQLYGYTF.

The count of this clone is one. The rearrangement links TRBV13 to TRBJ2-5; D call uncertain. The CDR3 totals 14 residues. V was clipped by 0 bases and J by 4 bases, with 9 bases between them. The germline CDR1 and CDR2 sequences are PRHDT and FYEKMQ (reference sequence). The CDR3 protein is CASSLGTFLETQYF. The CDR3 DNA follows: TGTGCCAGCAGCTTAGGGACATTCTTAGAGACCCAGTACTTC. The variable domain in full, completed from reference TRBV13 and TRBJ2-5, reads AAGVIQSPRHLIKEKRETATLKCYPIPRHDTVYWYQQGPGQDPQFLISFYEKMQSDKGSIPDRFSAQQFSDYHSELNMSSLELGDSALYFCASSLGTFLETQYFGPGTRLLVL.

Here the CDR3 DNA reads TGTGCCAGCAGTCCCCGAGGGTCCCCAAACACTGAAGCTTTCTTT. Encoded protein: CASSPRGSPNTEAFF. The chain employs TRBV2 and TRBJ1-1; D is undetermined. From germline, CDR1 is SNHLY and CDR2 FYNNEI. Trimming removed 5 bases from V and 2 bases from J, with 15 bases in between. CDR3 length: 15 amino acids.